A selection of T cell receptor beta chains follows, all from one sample in a study of blood T cell repertoires in COVID-19. TCRdb keeps only in-frame clones here, not all; method: immunoSEQ multiplex PCR. The table lists 150,000 to 200,000 clones, 80% to 90% of them singletons. The sample consisted of peripheral blood. The receptor source for this set is a man in his late teens or twenties with active or convalescent COVID-19. CDR3s include the opening cysteine and the closing phenylalanine or tryptophan. A D gene is named only where the DNA matches it firmly. Clone size is not always given. Where it is, it says once, few, many or a class for expanded clones.

J gene: TRBJ1-1; CDR3 length: 12; clone size: NA; V gene: TRBV5-6; D gene: NA; CDR3 DNA: TGTGCCAGCAGCTTGGGGAGCACTGAAGCTTTCTTT; CDR3 protein: CASSLGSTEAFF
J gene: TRBJ1-5; CDR3 length: 15; clone size: NA; V gene: TRBV11-2; D gene: NA; CDR3 DNA: TGTGCCAGCAGCTTAGGGCAGGGGCATCATCAGCCCCAGCATTTT; CDR3 protein: CASSLGQGHHQPQHF
J gene: TRBJ1-2; CDR3 length: 14; clone size: NA; V gene: TRBV12-5; D gene: NA; CDR3 DNA: TGTGCTAGTGGTTTCGGGGGTAGCAACTATGGCTACACCTTC; CDR3 protein: CASGFGGSNYGYTF
J gene: TRBJ1-6; CDR3 length: 16; clone size: NA; V gene: TRBV4-3; D gene: NA; CDR3 DNA: TGCGCCAGCAGCCAAGATCAGGGTTCCTATAATTCACCCCTCCACTTT; CDR3 protein: CASSQDQGSYNSPLHF
J gene: TRBJ1-4; CDR3 length: 14; clone size: few; V gene: TRBV15; D gene: NA; CDR3 DNA: TGTGCCACCAGCAGAGTGGGGGCTGGTGAAAAACTGTTTTTT; CDR3 protein: CATSRVGAGEKLFF
J gene: TRBJ2-7; CDR3 length: 15; clone size: NA; V gene: TRBV7-2; D gene: TRBD2; CDR3 DNA: TGTGCCAGCAGCCTGACTAGCGGGAACTCCTACGAGCAGTACTTC; CDR3 protein: CASSLTSGNSYEQYF
J gene: TRBJ1-3; CDR3 length: 14; clone size: NA; V gene: TRBV5-1; D gene: NA; CDR3 DNA: TGCGCCAGCAGCTTGGGGTCAGGTGGAAATACCATATATTTT; CDR3 protein: CASSLGSGGNTIYF
J gene: TRBJ2-7; CDR3 length: 16; clone size: NA; V gene: TRBV9; D gene: NA; CDR3 DNA: TGTGCCAGCAGCGTAGGGGGGGGCTCCCCTGCCTACGAGCAGTACTTC; CDR3 protein: CASSVGGGSPAYEQYF
J gene: TRBJ1-2; CDR3 length: 12; clone size: NA; V gene: TRBV28; D gene: NA; CDR3 DNA: TGTGCCAGCAGTCGAGGGACAAAAGGCTACACCTTC; CDR3 protein: CASSRGTKGYTF
J gene: TRBJ2-1; CDR3 length: 16; clone size: NA; V gene: TRBV4-3; D gene: TRBD2; CDR3 DNA: TGCGCCAGCAGCCCGAGGAGTAGCGGGGAATACAATGAGCAGTTCTTC; CDR3 protein: CASSPRSSGEYNEQFF
J gene: TRBJ1-1; CDR3 length: 15; clone size: NA; V gene: TRBV6-5; D gene: TRBD1; CDR3 DNA: TGTGCCAGCAACCCGACAGGGCGGGAGGGCACTGAAGCTTTCTTT; CDR3 protein: CASNPTGREGTEAFF
J gene: TRBJ2-5; CDR3 length: 14; clone size: NA; V gene: TRBV7-2; D gene: NA; CDR3 DNA: TGTGCCAGCAGCTTCCCAGGGGACCAAGAGACCCAGTACTTC; CDR3 protein: CASSFPGDQETQYF
J gene: TRBJ2-5; CDR3 length: 12; clone size: NA; V gene: TRBV7-9; D gene: NA; CDR3 DNA: TGTGCCAGCAGCTCTGGGGAGGAGACCCAGTACTTC; CDR3 protein: CASSSGEETQYF
J gene: TRBJ2-1; CDR3 length: 12; clone size: NA; V gene: TRBV19; D gene: TRBD2; CDR3 DNA: TGTGCCAGTAGTCCAGGAGCGGGATTTCGGTTCTTC; CDR3 protein: CASSPGAGFRFF
J gene: TRBJ1-1; CDR3 length: 16; clone size: NA; V gene: TRBV7-8; D gene: TRBD1; CDR3 DNA: TGTGCCAGCAGCCTTCGACAGGGGGCTTGGGACACTGAAGCTTTCTTT; CDR3 protein: CASSLRQGAWDTEAFF
J gene: TRBJ2-2; CDR3 length: 12; clone size: once; V gene: TRBV29-1; D gene: NA; CDR3 DNA: TGCAGCGTTGATTCGGGTCCCGGGGAGCTGTTTTTT; CDR3 protein: CSVDSGPGELFF
J gene: TRBJ2-3; CDR3 length: 13; clone size: once; V gene: TRBV6-4; D gene: NA; CDR3 DNA: TGTGCCAGCAGTAGCGGGAGCACAGATACGCAGTATTTT; CDR3 protein: CASSSGSTDTQYF
J gene: TRBJ2-7; CDR3 length: 13; clone size: NA; V gene: TRBV27; D gene: NA; CDR3 DNA: TGTGCCAGCAGTGGATACAGGGCGGGCGAGCAGTACTTC; CDR3 protein: CASSGYRAGEQYF
J gene: TRBJ1-2; CDR3 length: 13; clone size: NA; V gene: TRBV6-5; D gene: NA; CDR3 DNA: TGTGCCAGCAAGGGACTGCAAAACTATGGCTACACCTTC; CDR3 protein: CASKGLQNYGYTF
J gene: TRBJ2-1; CDR3 length: 15; clone size: NA; V gene: TRBV7-3; D gene: TRBD2; CDR3 DNA: TGTGCCAGCAGCCCCTCTCTAGCGGAATACAATGAGCAGTTCTTC; CDR3 protein: CASSPSLAEYNEQFF
J gene: TRBJ1-1; CDR3 length: 12; clone size: NA; V gene: TRBV24-1; D gene: NA; CDR3 DNA: TGTGCCACCAGTAGGACAGTGCGGGAGGCTTTCTTT; CDR3 protein: CATSRTVREAFF
J gene: TRBJ1-1; CDR3 length: 13; clone size: NA; V gene: TRBV12-3/TRBV12-4; D gene: NA; CDR3 DNA: TGTGCCAGCAGGGGACAACAGAACACTGAAGCTTTCTTT; CDR3 protein: CASRGQQNTEAFF